A selection of T cell receptor beta chains follows, all from one sample in a study of patients and donors after allogeneic stem cell transplantation. Using its own MiXCR run on the RT-PCR reads, TCRdb lists one record per CDR3 protein. The data hold about a million distinct CDR3 sequences, with roughly 18% observed a single time. Source material: blood, either unsorted or a sorted T cell fraction (not recorded which). All receptors come from a human donor who was either an allogeneic HSCT recipient or a stem cell or donor lymphocyte infusion donor (not recorded which). It is not recorded whose cells these are; they may come from a transplant donor. Both conserved end residues are part of each CDR3. A D gene is named only where the DNA matches it firmly. Expanded clones are given a class, and other clones once, few, many or no size at all.

d_gene	v_gene	j_gene	abundance	CDR3nt	CDR3aa
TRBD2	TRBV24-1	TRBJ2-3	-	TGTGCCACCAGTGATTTGCTAGCGGCATTACACCCAGATACGCAGTATTTT	CATSDLLAALHPDTQYF
-	TRBV12-3/TRBV12-4	TRBJ1-2	many	TGTGCCAGCAGTTTAGCTGGGGCAGGCTACACCTTC	CASSLAGAGYTF
-	TRBV3-1	TRBJ2-5	once	TGTGCCAGCAGCCAAGAGGGAGGACCGGGGATGACCCAGTACTTC	CASSQEGGPGMTQYF
-	TRBV5-1	TRBJ2-7	few	TGCGCCAGCAGCTTGGGGGACGTCGGCTCCGAGCAGTACTTC	CASSLGDVGSEQYF
TRBD2	TRBV7-9	TRBJ2-7	-	TGTGCCAGCAGCTTAGAAACTAGCGGGGACTACGAGCAGTACTTC	CASSLETSGDYEQYF
TRBD2	TRBV2	TRBJ2-4	-	TGTGCCAGCAGACCAGGGACTAGCGGGATAAAAAACATTCAGTACTTC	CASRPGTSGIKNIQYF
TRBD1	TRBV12-3/TRBV12-4	TRBJ1-5	few	TGTGCCAGCAGTCATGGACAGGCCGGCAATCAGCCCCAGCATTTT	CASSHGQAGNQPQHF
-	TRBV20-1	TRBJ1-1	-	TGCAGTGCTAGAGAGGGGATAAGTGGAGGGCCCACTGAAGCTTTCTTT	CSAREGISGGPTEAFF
TRBD2	TRBV6-4	TRBJ2-1	few	TGTGCCAGCAGTGCAAGGGCTAGCGGCTTCAATGAGCAGTTCTTC	CASSARASGFNEQFF
-	TRBV9	TRBJ2-4	-	TGTGCCAGCAGCGCCGGGGCAAACTCCAAAAACATTCAGTACTTC	CASSAGANSKNIQYF
-	TRBV20-1	TRBJ1-1	few	TGCAGTGCTAAAGAGTTGGGGGGCACTGAAGCTTTCTTT	CSAKELGGTEAFF
TRBD2	TRBV6-2/TRBV6-3	TRBJ2-5	-	TGTGCCAGCAGGGCTCCGGGACTAGCGGGGGCCAGAGAGACCCAGTACTTC	CASRAPGLAGARETQYF
-	TRBV18	TRBJ2-6	-	TGTGCCAGCTCACCGACCCGAAAACCCTCTGGGGCCAACGTCCTGACTTTC	CASSPTRKPSGANVLTF
-	TRBV25-1	TRBJ2-2	-	TGTGCCAGCAGTGAATATAAGGCGGGGTACACCGGGGAGCTGTTTTTT	CASSEYKAGYTGELFF